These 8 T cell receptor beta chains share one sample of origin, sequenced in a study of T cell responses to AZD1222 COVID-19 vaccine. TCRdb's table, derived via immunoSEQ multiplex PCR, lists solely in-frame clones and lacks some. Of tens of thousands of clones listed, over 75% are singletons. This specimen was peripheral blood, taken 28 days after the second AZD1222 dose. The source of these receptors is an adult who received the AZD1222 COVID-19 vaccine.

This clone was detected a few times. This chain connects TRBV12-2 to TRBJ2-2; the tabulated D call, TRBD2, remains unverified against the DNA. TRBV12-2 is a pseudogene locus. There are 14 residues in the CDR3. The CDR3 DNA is TGTGCAAGTCGAGTGGGAGGGGAGGCCGGGGAGCTGTTTTTT. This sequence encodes CASRVGGEAGELFF.

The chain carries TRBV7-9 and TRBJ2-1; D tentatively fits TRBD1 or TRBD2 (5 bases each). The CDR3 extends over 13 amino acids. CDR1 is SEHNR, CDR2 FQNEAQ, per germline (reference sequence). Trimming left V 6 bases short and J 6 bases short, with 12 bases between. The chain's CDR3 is CASRRPGPNEQFF. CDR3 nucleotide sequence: TGTGCCAGCAGGCGACCGGGACCCAATGAGCAGTTCTTC. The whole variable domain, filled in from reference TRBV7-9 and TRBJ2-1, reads DTGVSQNPRHKITKRGQNVTFRCDPISEHNRLYWYRQTLGQGPEFLTYFQNEAQLEKSRLLSDRFSAERPKGSFSTLEIQRTEQGDSAMYLCASRRPGPNEQFFGPGTRLTVL.

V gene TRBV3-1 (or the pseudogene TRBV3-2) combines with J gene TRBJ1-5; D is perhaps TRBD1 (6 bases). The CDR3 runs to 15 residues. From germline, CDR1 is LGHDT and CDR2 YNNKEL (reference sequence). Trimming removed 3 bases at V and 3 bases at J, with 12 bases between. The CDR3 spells CASSQEGQFNQPQHF. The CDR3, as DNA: TGTGCCAGCAGCCAGGAAGGACAGTTCAATCAGCCCCAGCATTTT.

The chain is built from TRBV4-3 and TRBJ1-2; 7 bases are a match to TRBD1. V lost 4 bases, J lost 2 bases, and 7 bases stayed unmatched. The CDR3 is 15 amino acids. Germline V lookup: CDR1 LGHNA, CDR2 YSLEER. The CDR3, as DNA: TGCGCCAGCAGCCCTATGCAGGGGGGGAACTATGGCTACACCTTC. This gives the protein CASSPMQGGNYGYTF.

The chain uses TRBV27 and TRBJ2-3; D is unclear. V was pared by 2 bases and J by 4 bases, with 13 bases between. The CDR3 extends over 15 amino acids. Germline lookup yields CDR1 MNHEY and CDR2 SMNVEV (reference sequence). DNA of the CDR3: TGTGCCAGCAGTTTAAACGGCGCGGAGTCAGATACGCAGTATTTT. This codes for CASSLNGAESDTQYF.

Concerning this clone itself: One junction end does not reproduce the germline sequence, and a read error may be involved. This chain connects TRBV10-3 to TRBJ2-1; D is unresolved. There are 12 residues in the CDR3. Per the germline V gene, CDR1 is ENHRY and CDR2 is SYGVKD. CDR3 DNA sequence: TGTGCCATCAGTGAGTCAGTGGACCGCACTCTCTTC. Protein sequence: CAISESVDRTLF.

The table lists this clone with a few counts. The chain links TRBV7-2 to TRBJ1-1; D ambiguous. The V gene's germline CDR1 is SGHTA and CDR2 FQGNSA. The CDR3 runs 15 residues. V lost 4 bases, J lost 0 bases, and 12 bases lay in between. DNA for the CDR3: TGTGCCAGCAGCTCTCAGACGGGATTGAACACTGAAGCTTTCTTT. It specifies CASSSQTGLNTEAFF. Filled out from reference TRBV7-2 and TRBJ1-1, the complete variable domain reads GAGVSQSPSNKVTEKGKDVELRCDPISGHTALYWYRQSLGQGLEFLIYFQGNSAPDKSGLPSDRFSAERTGGSVSTLTIQRTQQEDSAVYLCASSSQTGLNTEAFFGQGTRLTVV.

The CDR3 loop reads CASSLVLEGAEQFF. In DNA, the CDR3 is TGTGCCAGCAGCTTAGTACTAGAGGGGGCTGAGCAGTTCTTC. This chain uses TRBV7-9 with TRBJ2-1; TRBD1 agrees at 7 bases. CDR3 length: 14 residues. Germline V CDR1 and CDR2: SEHNR, FQNEAQ (reference sequence). The ends lost 1 base at V and 9 bases at J; junction bases unmatched: 6.